This TCR beta chain is drawn from a study of blood T cell repertoires in COVID-19. Study-level information: Both acute and convalescent COVID-19 samples were obtained from the United States, Italy and Spain. From T cells, B-cell-depleted T cells, or PBMCs came the material, which was cDNA or gDNA.

Original processing notes: Nucleated cell number was recorded as an estimate derived from reference gene primer amplification. Some clones are missing from TCRdb's copy, which holds only in-frame ones; the method was immunoSEQ multiplex PCR. That table gives V, J and clone size, and the DNA gave D and trimming. This table has 95,000 to 110,000 clones, roughly 80% appearing once. Remarks on this clone: Because the CDR3's place on the DNA is in doubt, the DNA is left out and the CDR3 is given as listed by TCRdb.

14 amino acids form the CDR3, both terminal residues included. CDR1 is MDHEN and CDR2 is SYDVKM in the germline V gene. The sequenced sample consisted of peripheral blood. This sequence originates from a man between 60 and 75 years old with acute or convalescent COVID-19. V gene TRBV28 combines with J gene TRBJ2-5; the table assigns TRBD2, which was not confirmed against the DNA. CDR3 loop: CASSFGEGWETQYF.